What follows is one T cell receptor (beta chain) and its context. Study members were between about 18 and 100 years old and lived in 25 or so US regions. Grouping used clinical history reported by participants in a survey and questionnaire. Symptom resolution, clearance, or two negative PCRs marked the recovered donors of Cohort 3. The data were obtained in a study of blood T cell repertoires in COVID-19. Across the study: Sources were T cells, B-cell-depleted T cells, or PBMCs; the material itself was cDNA or gDNA.

J lost 2 bases, V lost 4 bases, and 7 bases had no gene match. The CDR3 has 19 residues. Germline assignment: CDR1 SGDLS and CDR2 YYNGEE. Sequencing was performed with immunoSEQ multiplex PCR; in TCRdb, only in-frame clones are kept and a portion is missing. The top ten hold approximately 1.5% of the sample, which has 250,000 to 300,000 clones, approximately 88% seen once. The receptor was derived from a woman between 40 and 55 years old who had recovered from COVID-19. The material sequenced was PBMCs or T cells enriched from blood (not recorded which). This chain uses TRBV9 with TRBJ2-6; 15 bases match TRBD2. CDR3 in DNA: TGTGCCAGCAGCCCTGGACTAGCGGGAGGGTCTGCTGGGGCCAACGTCCTGACTTTC. Encoded protein: CASSPGLAGGSAGANVLTF.